Listed here is a single T cell receptor beta chain. The antigen remains undetermined. This specimen belongs to a study of shared clonotypes between healthy human individuals. Donors were healthy HIV-negative adults without recent acute infections or vaccinations. V lost 4 bases, J lost 7 bases, and 5 bases stayed unmatched. This CDR3 comprises 14 residues. Germline-derived CDR1 and CDR2 are MNHNS and SASEGT. Assay used: immunoSEQ multiplex PCR; TCRdb lists only in-frame clones, some missing. Here the sample spans 2 million to 3 million clones, approximately 94% being singletons. General study points: The rarefaction results pointed to incomplete sorted-subset sequencing despite large depth.

V is TRBV6-1 and J is TRBJ1-4; 8 nucleotides line up with TRBD1. The origin of this receptor is a man aged 18 to 30 in good health. Some clones in this sample may be carry-over from other donors' samples. Sequencing was carried out using naive CD4+ T cells from PBMCs. Subset reported: CD45RA+ positively selected. Written as DNA, the CDR3 is TGTGCCAGCAGTGGACAGGGGCTTGGTGAAAAACTGTTTTTT. Translating it yields CASSGQGLGEKLFF.